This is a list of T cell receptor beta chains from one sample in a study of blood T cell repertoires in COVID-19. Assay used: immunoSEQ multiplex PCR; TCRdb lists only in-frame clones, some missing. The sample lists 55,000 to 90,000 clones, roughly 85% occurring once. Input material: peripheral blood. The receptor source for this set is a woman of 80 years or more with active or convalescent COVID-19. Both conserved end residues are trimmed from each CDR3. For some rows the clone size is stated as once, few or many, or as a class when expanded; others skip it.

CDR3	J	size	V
ASSYWRGDNSPLH	TRBJ1-6	NA	TRBV6-5
ASSLTGDYGYT	TRBJ1-2	NA	TRBV6-6
ASSLASGTGQYEQY	TRBJ2-7	NA	TRBV7-8
ATSPYRRLEKLF	TRBJ1-4	once	TRBV15
ASSPLCEETQY	TRBJ2-5	NA	TRBV6-4
ASSLRGLAPSGTQY	TRBJ2-5	NA	TRBV7-2
ASSPVAGELF	TRBJ2-2	NA	TRBV7-8
ASSKGDIAYEQY	TRBJ2-7	NA	TRBV9
ASSIGSGVRNEQF	TRBJ2-1	NA	TRBV19
ASRPDRVGSPLH	TRBJ1-6	NA	TRBV6-5
AWSLGTGVNNEQF	TRBJ2-1	once	TRBV30
AYRPVSGAGNTIY	TRBJ1-3	NA	TRBV30
ASSHLDSRGETQY	TRBJ2-5	NA	TRBV4-1
ASSRAITDTQY	TRBJ2-3	NA	TRBV14
ASSQGAGDVGQPQH	TRBJ1-5	few	TRBV21-1
AISGPGTGYNEQF	TRBJ2-1	few	TRBV10-3
ASSPGTSLSNEQF	TRBJ2-1	NA	TRBV10-1
ASSLGGGRTDTQY	TRBJ2-3	once	TRBV7-6
ASSPASGGETQY	TRBJ2-5	NA	TRBV28
ASSLGVTGGTIY	TRBJ1-3	few	TRBV7-2
ASSLTGQGYGYT	TRBJ1-2	once	TRBV5-4
ASSSGTGDYEQY	TRBJ2-7	NA	TRBV5-1
ASSSTGVFGYT	TRBJ1-2	few	TRBV13
ASSPPDRESSYNEQF	TRBJ2-1	NA	TRBV13
ASSQAGQRSSYNSPLH	TRBJ1-6	NA	TRBV4-1
ASSYGQGLNYGYT	TRBJ1-2	NA	TRBV6-6
ASSLGQPYEQY	TRBJ2-7	NA	TRBV2
ASSQGVPGSGTDTQY	TRBJ2-3	NA	TRBV4-1
ASSRAGGETQY	TRBJ2-5	NA	TRBV5-6
ASSLTGDSTDTQY	TRBJ2-3	NA	TRBV18
ASSSTGLFGYT	TRBJ1-2	NA	TRBV6-5
ASSLEGSGYNEQF	TRBJ2-1	NA	TRBV7-2
ASSLWGGDANEQF	TRBJ2-1	NA	TRBV5-4
ASSYGVRLAGQETQY	TRBJ2-5	NA	TRBV6-2/TRBV6-3
ASSYSGGTVQETQY	TRBJ2-5	NA	TRBV6-5
ASSYFGSTGETQY	TRBJ2-5	NA	TRBV6-2/TRBV6-3